The 27 T cell receptor beta chains below were found in one sample sequenced in a study of blood T cell repertoires in COVID-19. The method was immunoSEQ multiplex PCR; TCRdb's version includes in-frame clones alone and lacks a portion of them. Of about 250,000 clones listed, roughly 87% were seen once; the top ten hold about 3%. Sequenced material: peripheral blood. The receptors were sampled from a man younger than 35 with active or convalescent COVID-19.

The V call is TRBV19, the J call TRBJ2-1; 9 bases are shared with TRBD1. The CDR3 has 15 residues. The ends lost 6 bases at V and 2 bases at J; junction bases unmatched: 5. Germline CDR1 and CDR2: LNHDA and SQIVND (reference sequence). This chain's CDR3 is CASRQGAGAYNEQFF. The CDR3 DNA reads as TGTGCCAGTAGACAGGGGGCAGGTGCCTACAATGAGCAGTTCTTC.

The J gene is TRBJ2-1, the V gene TRBV29-1; TRBD2 matches 10 bases. The CDR3 contains 16 residues. Germline values: CDR1 SQVTM, CDR2 ANQGSEA. With 4 bases clipped from V and 6 bases from J, the junction kept 12 bases outside the gene matches. The CDR3 reads CSVARGGSGRPNEQFF. CDR3 coding DNA: TGCAGCGTTGCGAGGGGGGGTAGCGGGAGGCCCAATGAGCAGTTCTTC.

The chain has TRBV6-1 and TRBJ1-3, with 8 bases aligning to TRBD1. CDR1 MNHNS and CDR2 SASEGT come from the germline V gene. After removal of 3 bases from V and 7 bases from J, the junction contained 8 bases not matched to a gene. The CDR3 length is 15 residues. The CDR3 region is CASSEWTGRANTIYF. CDR3 DNA sequence: TGTGCCAGCAGTGAGTGGACAGGGAGGGCGAACACCATATATTTT.

The chain carries TRBV20-1 and TRBJ2-1; 7 nucleotides match TRBD1. The CDR3 length is 11 residues. The germline CDR1 and CDR2 sequences are DFQATT and SNEGSKA (reference sequence). The CDR3 DNA is TGCGGATACAGGGGATTCGATGAGCAGTTCTTC. Protein sequence: CGYRGFDEQFF.

Only one count was recorded for this clone. The chain employs TRBV15 and TRBJ2-5; D call uncertain. Germline CDR1 is LNHNV and CDR2 is YYDKDF (reference sequence). The CDR3 has 13 residues. The germline V and J ends were trimmed by 0 bases and 3 bases, with 5 bases remaining between them. This CDR3 reads CATSRDQEETQYF. The CDR3 DNA follows: TGTGCCACCAGCAGAGACCAGGAAGAGACCCAGTACTTC.

This chain links TRBV7-9 with TRBJ2-2; TRBD2 matches at 9 bases. Germline values: CDR1 SEHNR, CDR2 FQNEAQ (reference sequence). The CDR3 is made up of 14 amino acids. The trim removed 4 bases at V and 6 bases at J, leaving 3 bases unmatched. In DNA form, the CDR3 reads TGTGCCAGCAGCTCGGGACTAGCCGCCGGGGAGCTGTTTTTT. Translation gives CASSSGLAAGELFF.

In its sample, this clone was seen many times. The chain uses TRBV5-6 and TRBJ1-1; 9 positions match TRBD1. The V and J ends lost 4 bases and 4 bases, in that order; junction bases with no gene match: 5. CDR1 is SGHDT and CDR2 is YYEEEE in the germline V gene. This CDR3 has 14 amino acids. The CDR3 DNA sequence: TGTGCCAGCAGCCTACAGGGGGCTGGCACTGAAGCTTTCTTT. Translated: CASSLQGAGTEAFF.

The chain has TRBV19 and TRBJ1-2, with a weak D call TRBD1 (6 bases). CDR3 length equals 15 residues. Germline V gene lookup returns CDR1 LNHDA and CDR2 SQIVND (reference sequence). V was shortened by 5 bases and J by 2 bases, with 15 bases between the two germline ends. This CDR3 reads CASSGHRETNYGYTF. In DNA form, the CDR3 reads TGTGCCAGTAGTGGTCACAGGGAAACCAACTATGGCTACACCTTC.

The chain carries TRBV5-1 and TRBJ2-6, with a tentative D call TRBD2 (6 bases). The CDR3 is 17 residues long. The germline V and J ends were trimmed by 4 bases and 2 bases, with 16 bases remaining between them. Per germline, CDR1 SGHRS and CDR2 YFSETQ. This CDR3 reads CASSPGGLRPGANVLTF. The CDR3 DNA is TGCGCCAGCAGCCCTGGGGGGTTACGACCTGGGGCCAACGTCCTGACTTTC.

This chain uses TRBV12-3 or TRBV12-4 with TRBJ2-5; D not certain. There are 13 residues in the CDR3. Trimming cost V 6 bases and J 5 bases, with 13 bases left between them. CDR3 residues: CASSRMVAETQYF. In DNA, the CDR3 is TGTGCCAGCAGCCGAATGGTAGCCGAGACCCAGTACTTC.

The chain employs TRBV21-1 and TRBJ1-2; the table calls TRBD1, which could not be checked here. TRBV21-1 counts as a pseudogene. The CDR3 length is 15 residues. CDR3 in DNA: TGTGCCAGCAACACACAGGGGGCGAGATACTATGGCTACACCTTC. Translating it yields CASNTQGARYYGYTF.

V is TRBV9 and J is TRBJ1-2, with D tentatively TRBD1 (6 bases). V was clipped by 6 bases and J by 4 bases, with 19 bases between them. Germline CDR1 is SGDLS and CDR2 is YYNGEE. This CDR3 is 15 amino acids long. The CDR3 coding sequence is TGTGCCAGCACCAGGGATGGGGGCGCACGCTATGGCTACACCTTC. It translates to CASTRDGGARYGYTF. The whole variable domain, filled in from reference TRBV9 and TRBJ1-2, reads DSGVTQTPKHLITATGQRVTLRCSPRSGDLSVYWYQQSLDQGLQFLIQYYNGEERAKGNILERFSAQQFPDLHSELNLSSLELGDSALYFCASTRDGGARYGYTFGSGTRLTVV.

CDR3 region: CASSIRRDRGHNEQFF. In DNA form, the CDR3 reads TGTGCCAGTAGTATTCGAAGGGACAGGGGGCACAATGAGCAGTTCTTC. This chain uses TRBV19 with TRBJ2-1; 12 bases are a match to TRBD1. This CDR3 comprises 16 residues. Germline assignment: CDR1 LNHDA and CDR2 SQIVND (reference sequence). V lost 3 bases to trimming and J lost 5 bases; unmatched junction nucleotides: 5.

The rearrangement links TRBV30 to TRBJ2-2, with TRBD1 matching 8 bases. From germline, CDR1 is GTSNPN and CDR2 SVGIG (reference sequence). The CDR3 is 14 amino acids. The V segment lost 3 bases and the J segment 4 bases; nucleotides outside the gene matches: 4. The DNA of the CDR3 is TGTGCCTGGAGGACAGGGGTAGGCACCGGGGAGCTGTTTTTT. Amino acids: CAWRTGVGTGELFF.

The gene calls are TRBV19 and TRBJ2-1, with TRBD2 matching over 9 bases. CDR1 is LNHDA, CDR2 SQIVND, per germline (reference sequence). The CDR3 is made up of 17 amino acids. The junction had 16 bases not matched to a gene; V was cut back by 7 bases and J by 6 bases. The CDR3 DNA follows: TGTGCCAGTATCAAGCGGGCTAGCGGGATAGGGGGCAATGAGCAGTTCTTC. Translated, it gives CASIKRASGIGGNEQFF.

This chain connects TRBV6-5 to TRBJ2-7; 8 bases are a match to TRBD1. This CDR3 spans 15 amino acids. J lost 3 bases, V lost 2 bases, and 6 bases had no gene match. Germline values: CDR1 MNHEY, CDR2 SVGAGI. CDR3 bases: TGTGCCAGCAGTTACGCGGGACAGGATCGCTACGAGCAGTACTTC. Protein sequence: CASSYAGQDRYEQYF.

V and J are TRBV5-8 and TRBJ2-7; a possible D gene is TRBD2 (6 bases). The CDR3 has 15 residues. CDR1 is SGHTS and CDR2 is YDEGEE in the germline V gene. V lost 0 bases and J lost 2, with 12 bases in between. For the CDR3, the DNA is TGTGCCAGCAGCTTGGCGGGACTTCCAGCCTACGAGCAGTACTTC. It encodes CASSLAGLPAYEQYF.

In this sample, this clone turned up once. This rearrangement joins TRBV6-5 to TRBJ1-5; 9 bases match TRBD1. Germline-derived CDR1 and CDR2 are MNHEY and SVGAGI. Trimming took 5 bases from V and 6 from J; bases not matched to a gene: 2. The CDR3 contains 13 residues. The CDR3: CASSRDRVQPQHF. CDR3 nucleotide sequence: TGTGCCAGCAGTAGGGACAGGGTTCAGCCCCAGCATTTT.

The V gene is TRBV7-3, the J gene TRBJ2-2; 10 bases are a match to TRBD2. This CDR3 comprises 17 residues. The junction had 10 bases not matched to a gene; V was cut back by 3 bases and J by 6 bases. Germline V gene data show CDR1 as SGHTA and CDR2 as FQGTGA. The CDR3 sequence: CASSFSSGSPYSGELFF. The CDR3, as DNA: TGTGCCAGCAGCTTTTCTAGCGGGAGTCCGTACTCCGGGGAGCTGTTTTTT.

This chain uses TRBV4-3 with TRBJ2-1; D perhaps matches TRBD2 (5 bases). Trimming removed 0 bases from V and 2 bases from J, with 17 bases in between. This CDR3 has 18 amino acids. CDR1 is LGHNA and CDR2 is YSLEER in the germline V gene. This chain's CDR3 is CASSQDLSGKPPYNEQFF. As DNA, the CDR3 is TGCGCCAGCAGCCAAGATCTCTCGGGGAAGCCCCCCTACAATGAGCAGTTCTTC.

The V gene is TRBV9, the J gene TRBJ2-1; D not certain. CDR1 and CDR2 (germline): SGDLS, YYNGEE. Trimming pared 1 base from V and 0 bases from J, leaving 8 bases between. The CDR3 has 15 amino acids. CDR3 nucleotide sequence: TGTGCCAGCAGCGTATCTTATAGCTCCTACAATGAGCAGTTCTTC. Encoded protein: CASSVSYSSYNEQFF.

This chain connects TRBV28 to TRBJ2-1; 9 bases map to TRBD1. The germline CDR1 and CDR2 sequences are MDHEN and SYDVKM. The CDR3 sequence is 16 residues long. After removal of 7 bases from V and 8 bases from J, the junction contained 15 bases not matched to a gene. As DNA, the CDR3 is TGTGCCAGCACTCCAAGTCCGGGACAGGGAGAGGATGAGCAGTTCTTC. Its protein is CASTPSPGQGEDEQFF.

The rearrangement uses TRBV19 and TRBJ1-3; D is perhaps TRBD1 (5 bases). The germline V and J ends were trimmed by 5 bases and 0 bases, with 14 bases remaining between them. The CDR3 runs to 16 residues. The germline V gene encodes CDR1 LNHDA and CDR2 SQIVND (reference sequence). CDR3 in amino acids: CASSSGGTNSGNTIYF. In DNA, the CDR3 is TGTGCCAGTAGTTCTGGCGGGACGAACTCTGGAAACACCATATATTTT.

In its sample, this clone was seen once. This rearrangement joins TRBV10-2 to TRBJ1-2; 8 nucleotides match TRBD1. The length of the CDR3 is 15 residues. Unmatched junction bases numbered 5, after V lost 0 bases and J lost 5 bases. Looked up from germline, CDR1 is WSHSY and CDR2 is SAAADI. CDR3 coding DNA: TGCGCCAGCAGTGAGTCGAGGACAGGGCAGTATGGCTACACCTTC. Translated, it gives CASSESRTGQYGYTF.

V gene TRBV6-5 combines with J gene TRBJ1-2, with D maybe TRBD1 (6 bases). The CDR3 runs to 14 residues. Between the trimmed V and J ends, which lost 5 bases and 1 base, there was a span of 11 bases. Germline V gene lookup returns CDR1 MNHEY and CDR2 SVGAGI. CDR3 coding DNA: TGTGCCAGCAGTCGGACAGAGTTTAACTATGGCTACACCTTC. It is translated as CASSRTEFNYGYTF.

The genes are TRBV2 and TRBJ1-5; unclear D gene. The CDR3 has 14 residues. V was shortened by 2 bases and J by 3 bases, with 8 bases between the two germline ends. Germline lookup yields CDR1 SNHLY and CDR2 FYNNEI. CDR3 nucleotides: TGTGCCAGCAGTGAATGGTCAGACAATCAGCCCCAGCATTTT. Its protein is CASSEWSDNQPQHF.

The chain employs TRBV7-9 and TRBJ2-7, with D unresolved. The V gene lost 5 bases and the J gene lost 2 bases, with 10 bases spanning the gap. The CDR3 totals 13 residues. Germline V gives CDR1 SEHNR, CDR2 FQNEAQ (reference sequence). The CDR3 spells CASSLQETYEQYF. The CDR3 bases are TGTGCCAGCAGCCTCCAGGAAACCTACGAGCAGTACTTC.